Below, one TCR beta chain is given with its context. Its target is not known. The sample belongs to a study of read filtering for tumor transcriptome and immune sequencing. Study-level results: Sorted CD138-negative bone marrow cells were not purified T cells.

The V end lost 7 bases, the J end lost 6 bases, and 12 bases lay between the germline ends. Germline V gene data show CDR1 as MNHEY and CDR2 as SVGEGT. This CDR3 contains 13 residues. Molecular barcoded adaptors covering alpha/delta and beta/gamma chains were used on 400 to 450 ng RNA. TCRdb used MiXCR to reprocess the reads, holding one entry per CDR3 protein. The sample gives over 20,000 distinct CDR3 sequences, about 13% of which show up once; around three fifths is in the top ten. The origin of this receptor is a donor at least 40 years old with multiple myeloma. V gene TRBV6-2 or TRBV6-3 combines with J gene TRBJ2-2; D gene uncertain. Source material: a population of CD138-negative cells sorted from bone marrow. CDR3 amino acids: CASTTLGAGELFF. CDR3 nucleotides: TGTGCCAGCACCACCCTAGGTGCCGGGGAGCTGTTTTTT.